Below are 16 T cell receptor beta chains sequenced from a single sample in a study of T cells in Graves' hyperthyroidism and ophthalmopathy. Using RNA transcripts as the source, TCR beta CDR3 regions were amplified. Researchers ran a first-round RT-PCR on the TCR CDR3 using the HTBI primer set. TCRdb re-called the multiplex PCR reads with MiXCR, one entry per CDR3 protein. Of approximately 600,000 distinct CDR3 sequences listed, about 14% are singletons. Sequencing was done on a sample of blood. The origin of the receptors is a woman between 18 and 29 years old with Graves' ophthalmopathy.

This chain joins TRBV3-1 and TRBJ1-2; D is unresolved. The germline V gene has CDR1 LGHDT and CDR2 YNNKEL (reference sequence). The CDR3 spans 14 residues. V shed 0 bases and J shed 8 bases, with 13 bases lying between them. This CDR3 is CASSQDPRMAGYTF. The CDR3 nucleotides read TGTGCCAGCAGCCAAGATCCGCGAATGGCCGGCTACACCTTC. The full variable domain, rest sourced from reference TRBV3-1 and TRBJ1-2, is DTAVSQTPKYLVTQMGNDKSIKCEQNLGHDTMYWYKQDSKKFLKIMFSYNNKELIINETVPNRFSPKSPDKAHLNLHINSLELGDSAVYFCASSQDPRMAGYTFGSGTRLTVV.

This clonotype was counted ten times or more. V usage is TRBV27 and J usage is TRBJ2-1, with 7 bases fitting TRBD1. The CDR3 has 12 residues. Germline CDR1 MNHEY, CDR2 SMNVEV (reference sequence). With 10 bases clipped from V and 2 bases from J, the junction kept 2 bases outside the gene matches. Written as DNA, the CDR3 is TGTGCCATCGGGACAGCCTACAATGAGCAGTTCTTC. It translates to CAIGTAYNEQFF.

This clonotype was seen more than once but under ten times. The chain recombines TRBV11-3 with TRBJ1-3; D is uncertain. Trimming took 5 bases from V and 2 from J, leaving 10 bases between them. Germline CDR1 is SGHNT and CDR2 is YENEEA. This CDR3 is 14 amino acids long. This chain's CDR3 is CASSPPVTGNTIYF. Here the CDR3 DNA reads TGTGCCAGCAGCCCCCCGGTGACTGGAAACACCATATATTTT.

This clonotype was counted at least ten times. The chain links TRBV18 to TRBJ2-3; maybe TRBD2 (6 bases). Germline CDR1 KGHSH, CDR2 LQKENI. This CDR3 is built from 14 residues. V lost 4 bases and J lost 3, with 11 bases in between. The CDR3: CASSQTRNTDTQYF. The CDR3 bases are TGTGCCAGCTCACAGACTAGGAATACAGATACGCAGTATTTT.

There are a few counts of this clonotype. The J gene is TRBJ2-1, the V gene TRBV4-1, with D unclear. The CDR3 length is 13 residues. Germline loops: CDR1 MGHRA, CDR2 YSYEKL. Trimming stripped 1 base from V and 9 bases from J, with 10 bases between. CDR3 DNA: TGCGCCAGCAGCCAAGGGGGATTAGGTGAGCAGTTCTTC. It codes for CASSQGGLGEQFF.

This clonotype was recorded many times. This sequence joins TRBV12-3 or TRBV12-4 and TRBJ2-7; D not resolved. V dropped 5 bases and J dropped 6 bases, with 11 bases sitting between them. This CDR3 has 12 amino acids. The chain's CDR3 is CASSLGFLEQYF. CDR3 coding DNA: TGTGCCAGCAGTCTAGGGTTCCTCGAGCAGTACTTC.

In its sample, this clonotype was seen once. The J gene is TRBJ2-1, the V gene TRBV20-1; 8 bases match TRBD2. V lost 3 bases and J lost 6; bases outside the gene matches: 7. The CDR3 extends over 14 amino acids. Germline V gene data show CDR1 as DFQATT and CDR2 as SNEGSKA (reference sequence). The chain's CDR3 is CSARTPSGSNEQFF. For the CDR3, the DNA is TGCAGTGCTAGGACCCCAAGCGGGAGCAATGAGCAGTTCTTC.

This clonotype was picked up a small number of times. V and J are TRBV30 and TRBJ2-6; perhaps TRBD2 as D (6 bases). There are 15 residues in the CDR3. Trimming cost V 4 bases and J 2 bases, with 12 bases left between them. Germline V gives CDR1 GTSNPN, CDR2 SVGIG (reference sequence). This chain's CDR3 is CAWTNPGAGANVLTF. The CDR3, as DNA: TGTGCCTGGACAAACCCGGGAGCTGGGGCCAACGTCCTGACTTTC. Full variable domain (outside the CDR3, taken from reference TRBV30 and TRBJ2-6): SQTIHQWPATLVQPVGSPLSLECTVEGTSNPNLYWYRQAAGRGLQLLFYSVGIGQISSEVPQNLSASRPQDRQFILSSKKLLLSDSGFYLCAWTNPGAGANVLTFGAGSRLTVL.

This clonotype showed up many times. This chain joins TRBV12-3 or TRBV12-4 and TRBJ1-1, with no clear D. The length of the CDR3 is 14 residues. V was clipped by 4 bases and J by 0 bases, with 9 bases between them. The DNA for the CDR3 is TGTGCCAGCAGTTCCGGGTGGTTGAACACTGAAGCTTTCTTT. Encoded protein: CASSSGWLNTEAFF.

This clonotype was counted at least ten times. The chain recombines TRBV12-3 or TRBV12-4 with TRBJ2-3; 10 bases match TRBD2. The junction had 5 bases not matched to a gene; V was cut back by 4 bases and J by 4 bases. This CDR3 region has 15 residues. The CDR3 DNA reads as TGTGCCAGCAGTTCAGGGACTAGCGCCCCAGATACGCAGTATTTT. Residues: CASSSGTSAPDTQYF.

This clonotype occurred a few times. The rearrangement uses TRBV6-5 and TRBJ2-5; possibly TRBD1 for D (6 bases). Trimming removed 0 bases from V and 5 bases from J, with 16 bases in between. The CDR3 loop spans 16 amino acids. Looked up from germline, CDR1 is MNHEY and CDR2 is SVGAGI. CDR3 loop: CASSYSYYGTRETQYF. For the CDR3, the DNA is TGTGCCAGCAGTTACTCCTACTACGGGACACGGGAGACCCAGTACTTC.

CDR3 loop: CATSGASGREETQYF. CDR3 sequence (DNA): TGTGCCACCAGCGGAGCTAGCGGGAGGGAGGAGACCCAGTACTTC. The gene calls are TRBV24-1 and TRBJ2-5; 12 bases line up with TRBD2. The CDR3 spans 15 residues. The V and J ends lost 7 bases and 5 bases, in that order; junction bases with no gene match: 7. CDR1 and CDR2 from the germline V gene are KGHDR and SFDVKD.

This clonotype has just a few counts. V is TRBV7-9 and J is TRBJ2-5; D gene unclear. CDR3 length equals 12 residues. V shed 4 bases and J shed 5 bases, with 8 bases lying between them. Germline CDR1 is SEHNR and CDR2 is FQNEAQ (reference sequence). CDR3 in amino acids: CASSSLRETQYF. DNA for the CDR3: TGTGCCAGCAGCTCGTTGAGGGAGACCCAGTACTTC. Based on the CDR3 plus reference TRBV7-9 and TRBJ2-5, the full variable domain is DTGVSQNPRHKITKRGQNVTFRCDPISEHNRLYWYRQTLGQGPEFLTYFQNEAQLEKSRLLSDRFSAERPKGSFSTLEIQRTEQGDSAMYLCASSSLRETQYFGPGTRLLVL.

In its sample, this clonotype was seen many times. The V call is TRBV3-1, the J call TRBJ2-1; no firm D call. The CDR3 is made up of 15 amino acids. With 1 base removed from V and 2 bases from J, the gap between germline ends came to 9 bases. Germline lookup yields CDR1 LGHDT and CDR2 YNNKEL (reference sequence). The CDR3 is CASSQGYSTYNEQFF. The CDR3, as DNA: TGTGCCAGCAGCCAAGGGTACAGTACCTACAATGAGCAGTTCTTC.

The chain couples TRBV19 to TRBJ1-2, with 8 bases that match TRBD1. Per germline, CDR1 LNHDA and CDR2 SQIVND (reference sequence). The CDR3 sequence is 16 residues long. With 1 base clipped from V and 6 bases from J, the junction kept 10 bases outside the gene matches. In DNA, the CDR3 is TGTGCCAGTAGTATAGCTCGGACAGGGTATGGGAATGGCTACACCTTC. This codes for CASSIARTGYGNGYTF.

In this sample, this clonotype turned up many times. A junction end diverges from the germline sequence, so it may reflect a read error. The chain recombines TRBV6-2 or TRBV6-3 with TRBJ2-7; no clear D. The germline V gene encodes CDR1 MNHEY and CDR2 SVGEGT. The CDR3 is 12 amino acids. The CDR3 region has the DNA TGTGCCAGCAGTCCACTGACTTCAAGTCCACACTTC. Amino acids: CASSPLTSSPHF.